The sequence of this TCR beta chain was determined in a study of blood T cell repertoires in COVID-19. On the study more broadly: The United States, Italy and Spain were the sources of the acute and convalescent COVID-19 samples. Sample material is recorded as cDNA or gDNA derived from T cells, B-cell-depleted T cells, or PBMCs.

Germline V gene data show CDR1 as SNHLY and CDR2 as FYNNEI. The CDR3 has 13 amino acids. V was pared by 6 bases and J by 5 bases, with 3 bases of the junction left unmatched. Authors' methods: Amplification from reference gene primers served as the basis for estimated nucleated cell counts. Sequenced by immunoSEQ multiplex PCR; TCRdb stores in-frame clones only, minus some. That table gives V, J and clone size, and the DNA gave D and trimming. This sample carries 150,000 or so clones, approximately 88% of them seen once, and the ten largest clones take under 6%. This TCR came from a human donor in a cohort sampled during active COVID-19. Input material: peripheral blood. The rearrangement joins TRBV2 to TRBJ2-5, with 10 nucleotides matching TRBD1. The CDR3 region has the DNA TGTGCCAGCAGCGGACAGGGGGTGGAGACCCAGTACTTC. Protein product: CASSGQGVETQYF.